The rows below give T cell receptor beta chains drawn from one sample of a study of molecular identifiers for immune sequencing clone quantification. TCRdb reanalysed the PCR reads using MiXCR and keeps one entry per CDR3 protein. This sample has some 680,000 distinct CDR3 sequences, with around 25% found just once. Sequencing was done on a sample of naive CD8+ T cells from blood, with Jurkat cell RNA spiked in. The receptors shown here come from a human donor in good health. Some libraries in this study had Jurkat cell RNA spiked in. CDR3s include the opening cysteine and the closing phenylalanine or tryptophan. A D gene is named only where the DNA matches it firmly. Size is stated for part of the rows, as once, few or many counts, or as a class when the clone is expanded.

many | TRBJ2-1 | TRBD1 | TRBV18 | CASSPPNRGNEQFF | TGTGCCAGCTCACCACCTAACAGGGGTAATGAGCAGTTCTTC
many | TRBJ2-1 | NA | TRBV30 | CAWRKTANEQFF | TGTGCCTGGAGGAAGACAGCTAATGAGCAGTTCTTC
few | TRBJ2-7 | TRBD2 | TRBV30 | CAWSPWAGGEQYF | TGTGCCTGGAGTCCGTGGGCGGGAGGGGAGCAGTACTTC
many | TRBJ2-2 | TRBD2 | TRBV4-3 | CASSQASGGAPRELFF | TGCGCCAGCAGCCAAGCCAGCGGGGGGGCCCCACGGGAGCTGTTTTTT
many | TRBJ2-4 | TRBD2 | TRBV20-1 | CSAREREVGKNIQYF | TGCAGTGCTAGAGAACGGGAGGTTGGCAAAAACATTCAGTACTTC
few | TRBJ2-1 | NA | TRBV12-3/TRBV12-4 | CASSLGFGVSSYNEQFF | TGTGCCAGCAGTTTAGGTTTCGGGGTCTCATCCTACAATGAGCAGTTCTTC
NA | TRBJ1-5 | NA | TRBV18 | CASSLPGPLDQPQRF | TGTGCCAGCTCACTCCCAGGACCGCTTGACCAGCCCCAGCGTTTT
few | TRBJ2-7 | NA | TRBV7-9 | CASTAGASYEQYF | TGTGCCAGCACTGCGGGGGCGAGCTACGAGCAGTACTTC
many | TRBJ2-3 | TRBD1 | TRBV7-2 | CASSLVVGFSPTGTEITDTQYF | TGTGCCAGCAGCTTAGTTGTGGGCTTTAGTCCAACCGGGACAGAGATCACAGATACGCAGTATTTT
once | TRBJ2-1 | TRBD1 | TRBV12-3/TRBV12-4 | CASFAGTGVLNELFF | TGTGCCAGCTTTGCCGGGACAGGGGTCCTCAATGAGCTGTTCTTC
few | TRBJ2-5 | TRBD1 | TRBV7-8 | CASSTDRDRGRSETQYF | TGTGCCAGCAGCACTGACCGGGACAGGGGGCGGTCAGAGACCCAGTACTTC
few | TRBJ2-2 | TRBD1 | TRBV3-1 | CASSHYDRDNTGELFF | TGTGCCAGCAGCCACTACGACAGGGACAACACCGGGGAGCTGTTTTTT
NA | TRBJ1-2 | NA | TRBV24-1 | CATSASPRGSAEGYTF | TGTGCCACCAGTGCCTCCCCCAGGGGAAGCGCGGAAGGCTACACCTTC
few | TRBJ2-7 | NA | TRBV20-1 | CSAGPYEQYF | TGCAGTGCGGGGCCCTACGAGCAGTACTTC
many | TRBJ1-1 | TRBD1 | TRBV4-1 | CASKPTGVSFRTEAFF | TGCGCCAGCAAACCAACAGGGGTCTCTTTTCGCACTGAAGCTTTCTTT